These 25 T cell receptor beta chains originate from one sample sequenced in a study of blood T cells in healthy people across ages. Primed by a sample-barcoded 5' primer and a J-beta primer mix, a second PCR proceeded for roughly 7 to 12 cycles. MiXCR, run by TCRdb on the 5' RACE reads, gives a single entry per CDR3 protein. The data hold just over 800,000 distinct CDR3 sequences, with about 62% observed a single time. The sequenced sample consisted of blood. The receptors here all came from a man between 25 and 39 years old in good health.

The chain has TRBV20-1 and TRBJ1-4, with unresolved D. CDR1 and CDR2 (germline): DFQATT, SNEGSKA (reference sequence). The CDR3 has 13 amino acids. Trimming left V 3 bases short and J 4 bases short, with 9 bases between. CDR3 region: CSARGAVNEKLFF. The DNA for the CDR3 is TGCAGTGCTAGGGGTGCGGTTAATGAAAAACTGTTTTTT.

This chain links TRBV21-1 with TRBJ2-1; the table names TRBD2, a call not compared with the DNA. TRBV21-1 corresponds to a pseudogene. The CDR3 is made up of 15 amino acids. This chain's CDR3 is CASSLTEGPYNEQFF. CDR3 nucleotide sequence: TGTGCCAGCAGCCTCACGGAGGGACCCTACAATGAGCAGTTCTTC.

This chain connects TRBV3-1 to TRBJ2-4; no clear D. The J call may be in error: the DNA end matches TRBJ2-7 better. This CDR3 is built from 14 residues. Germline CDR1 LGHDT, CDR2 YNNKEL (reference sequence). The CDR3 sequence is CASSQEARLREQYF. The CDR3 coding sequence is TGTGCCAGCAGCCAAGAGGCCCGTCTCCGCGAGCAGTACTTC.

The chain has TRBV15 and TRBJ2-5, with D hard to call. This CDR3 has 12 amino acids. Trimming took off 5 bases at V and 11 bases at J, with 15 bases between the two ends. Germline V gives CDR1 LNHNV, CDR2 YYDKDF (reference sequence). Written as DNA, the CDR3 is TGTGCCACCAGCGCCAGTTCCCATGAGCAGTACTTC. Translated: CATSASSHEQYF. The variable domain in full, completed from reference TRBV15 and TRBJ2-5, reads DAMVIQNPRYQVTQFGKPVTLSCSQTLNHNVMYWYQQKSSQAPKLLFHYYDKDFNNEADTPDNFQSRRPNTSFCFLDIRSPGLGDTAMYLCATSASSHEQYFGPGTRLLVL.

The chain combines TRBV29-1 with TRBJ2-3; the D gene could be TRBD1 or TRBD2 (5 bases each). The CDR3 totals 15 residues. In germline, CDR1 is SQVTM, CDR2 ANQGSEA. V was trimmed by 1 base and J by 5 bases, leaving 16 bases between them. CDR3 loop: CSVEVDGTDGDTQYF. DNA for the CDR3: TGCAGCGTTGAAGTAGATGGGACCGACGGAGATACGCAGTATTTT.

The chain has TRBV2 and TRBJ2-1, with D tentatively TRBD1 (5 bases). This CDR3 is 17 amino acids long. CDR1 and CDR2 from the germline V gene are SNHLY and FYNNEI. The V end lost 0 bases, the J end lost 7 bases, and 19 bases lay between the germline ends. The CDR3 DNA reads TGTGCCAGCAGTGAAGCGTTTAGGGGCCCAATCGGGAATGAGCAGTTCTTC. This translates into CASSEAFRGPIGNEQFF.

The chain joins TRBV7-2 to TRBJ2-5; 10 bases match TRBD1. This CDR3 comprises 17 residues. V lost 5 bases, J lost 2 bases, and 11 bases stayed unmatched. Germline V gene lookup returns CDR1 SGHTA and CDR2 FQGNSA. The CDR3 nucleotides are TGTGCCAGCAGCACCCTACCGTGGACAGGGGGACAAGAGACCCAGTACTTC. This translates into CASSTLPWTGGQETQYF.

The rearrangement joins TRBV5-5 to TRBJ2-7; 7 positions match TRBD1. CDR1 and CDR2 (germline): SGHKS, YYEKEE (reference sequence). The CDR3 consists of 16 residues. With V trimmed by 2 bases and J by 3 bases, 11 bases remained unmatched. Written as DNA, the CDR3 is TGTGCCAGCAGCTTTTTCTTTCGGGACAGCAGCTACGAGCAGTACTTC. Translated: CASSFFFRDSSYEQYF.

CDR3: CSVGFGSGGVADTQYF. CDR3 DNA: TGCAGCGTTGGCTTCGGTAGCGGGGGAGTTGCAGATACGCAGTATTTT. J is TRBJ2-3 and V is TRBV29-1; 9 bases line up with TRBD2. Germline loops: CDR1 SQVTM, CDR2 ANQGSEA. V gave up 4 bases and J gave up 4 bases; unmatched junction bases: 12. The CDR3 is made up of 16 amino acids.

The count of this clonotype is one. The chain employs TRBV4-2 and TRBJ2-5; maybe TRBD2 (7 bases). The CDR3 length is 17 residues. V was pared by 0 bases and J by 4 bases, with 18 bases between. Germline-derived CDR1 and CDR2 are LGHNA and YNFKEQ. The DNA for the CDR3 is TGTGCCAGCAGCCAAGATCCGGCGGGGGCCCTGGGAGAGACCCAGTACTTC. Amino acids: CASSQDPAGALGETQYF.

The CDR3: CASSIGLAGVTDTQYF. Here the CDR3 DNA reads TGCGCCAGCAGCATAGGACTAGCGGGGGTCACAGATACGCAGTATTTT. The chain joins TRBV4-3 to TRBJ2-3, with 13 bases that match TRBD2. CDR1 and CDR2 (germline): LGHNA, YSLEER. The CDR3 sequence is 16 residues long. V was pared by 5 bases and J by 2 bases, with 4 bases of the junction left unmatched.

This clonotype was seen more than once but under ten times. V usage is TRBV7-2 and J usage is TRBJ2-3, with 9 bases aligning to TRBD2. V shed 0 bases, J shed 5 bases, and the junction held 9 bases outside the gene matches. This CDR3 contains 17 residues. The germline gives CDR1 SGHTA, CDR2 FQGNSA. The CDR3 is CASSLASGGRRGDTQYF. The CDR3, as DNA: TGTGCCAGCAGCTTAGCTAGCGGGGGCCGCCGGGGAGATACGCAGTATTTT.

The sample holds a few counts of this clonotype. The J gene is TRBJ2-1, the V gene TRBV5-1; TRBD2 matches at 9 bases. The CDR3 has 15 amino acids. Trimming at V came to 0 bases and at J to 7 bases, leaving 5 bases not matched to a gene. Germline CDR1 is SGHRS and CDR2 is YFSETQ. In DNA, the CDR3 is TGCGCCAGCAGCTTGGTCCCAGCGGGGGGTAATGAGCAGTTCTTC. Translation gives CASSLVPAGGNEQFF. The full variable domain, rest sourced from reference TRBV5-1 and TRBJ2-1, is KAGVTQTPRYLIKTRGQQVTLSCSPISGHRSVSWYQQTPGQGLQFLFEYFSETQRNKGNFPGRFSGRQFSNSRSEMNVSTLELGDSALYLCASSLVPAGGNEQFFGPGTRLTVL.

In DNA, the CDR3 is TGTGCCAGCAGCTTGAGGCCCACGGACAGCAGTGAGCAGTTCTTC. It specifies CASSLRPTDSSEQFF. The chain has TRBV5-6 and TRBJ2-1; a weak D match, TRBD1 (6 bases). The V and J ends lost 1 base and 9 bases respectively, with 17 bases between them. Germline V gives CDR1 SGHDT, CDR2 YYEEEE. The CDR3 is made up of 15 amino acids.

The J gene is TRBJ2-1, the V gene TRBV2, with unresolved D. This CDR3 spans 16 amino acids. The V end was cut by 4 bases, the J end by 8 bases, with 21 bases between. Germline V CDR1 and CDR2: SNHLY, FYNNEI. CDR3 amino acids: CASSGADHFITDEQFF. The CDR3, as DNA: TGTGCCAGCAGTGGTGCGGATCATTTTATAACGGATGAGCAGTTCTTC.

The gene calls are TRBV30 and TRBJ2-1; D gene unclear. Gene TRBJ2-7 matches the end of the DNA better, so the J call may be wrong. CDR3 length equals 13 residues. CDR1 and CDR2 (germline): GTSNPN, SVGIG (reference sequence). DNA for the CDR3: TGTGCCTGGAAGTCAGACTCCTACAATGAGCAGTACTTC. As protein: CAWKSDSYNEQYF.

J is TRBJ2-7 and V is TRBV6-2 or TRBV6-3; 8 nucleotides align to TRBD1. The last part of the DNA fits TRBJ2-5 better; the J call may be wrong. Germline CDR1 is MNHEY and CDR2 is SVGEGT. The CDR3 covers 16 residues. The CDR3 sequence: CASSFLGTGARETQYF. As DNA, the CDR3 is TGTGCCAGCAGCTTCCTCGGGACAGGAGCACGGGAGACCCAGTACTTC.

The chain carries TRBV27 and TRBJ2-5; D possibly corresponds to TRBD1 (6 bases). Trimming cost V 4 bases and J 5 bases, with 11 bases left between them. Per the germline V gene, CDR1 is MNHEY and CDR2 is SMNVEV (reference sequence). The CDR3 length is 13 residues. The DNA of the CDR3 is TGTGCCAGCAGTTGGGGGCTTGGTGAGACCCAGTACTTC. It translates to CASSWGLGETQYF.

The CDR3 reads CASSAAGGSETQYF. CDR3 bases: TGTGCCAGCAGCGCCGCAGGGGGCAGCGAGACCCAGTACTTC. The chain uses TRBV9 and TRBJ2-5; 8 bases map to TRBD1. The V gene's germline CDR1 is SGDLS and CDR2 YYNGEE. The junction had 6 bases not matched to a gene; V was cut back by 3 bases and J by 5 bases. The CDR3 length is 14 residues.

The rearrangement links TRBV7-2 to TRBJ2-2; D remains ambiguous. The CDR3 has 15 amino acids. Germline loops: CDR1 SGHTA, CDR2 FQGNSA. The germline V and J ends were trimmed by 1 base and 8 bases, with 14 bases remaining between them. Here the CDR3 reads CASSLVGGPGGELFF. The CDR3 nucleotides are TGTGCCAGCAGCTTAGTCGGTGGACCTGGGGGGGAGCTGTTTTTT.

The CDR3 DNA follows: TGTGCCATGCGAGGGTCGAGCTCCTACGAGCAGTACTTC. This translates into CAMRGSSSYEQYF. The chain recombines TRBV28 with TRBJ2-7, with D tentatively TRBD2 (5 bases). Trimming cost V 10 bases and J 0 bases, with 13 bases left between them. Germline CDR1 MDHEN, CDR2 SYDVKM. The CDR3 sequence is 13 residues long.

The chain uses TRBV3-1 and TRBJ1-4; a weak D match, TRBD1 (6 bases). This CDR3 region has 16 residues. V gave up 0 bases and J gave up 8 bases, with 16 bases separating them. Germline V CDR1 and CDR2: LGHDT, YNNKEL (reference sequence). CDR3: CASSQDFGGVGEKLFF. The CDR3 coding sequence is TGTGCCAGCAGCCAAGATTTCGGGGGCGTAGGAGAAAAACTGTTTTTT.

The chain joins TRBV20-1 to TRBJ2-4; 9 bases fit TRBD1. CDR1 is DFQATT, CDR2 SNEGSKA, per germline (reference sequence). After removal of 5 bases from V and 5 bases from J, the junction contained 7 bases not matched to a gene. This CDR3 region has 14 residues. The CDR3 spells CSAVHRGQENIQYF. The CDR3 coding sequence is TGCAGTGCTGTACACAGGGGGCAGGAAAACATTCAGTACTTC.

This clonotype was detected only once. The rearrangement links TRBV11-2 to TRBJ2-7, with D perhaps being TRBD1 or TRBD2 (5 bases each). The CDR3 sequence is 15 residues long. The ends were cut back, 5 bases at V and 4 bases at J, with 18 bases in the middle. Per germline, CDR1 SGHAT and CDR2 FQNNGV. CDR3 DNA sequence: TGTGCCAGCAGCCGAGGATCAGGGACCTTTTACGAGCAGTACTTC. Its translation is CASSRGSGTFYEQYF. Using reference TRBV11-2 and TRBJ2-7 for the parts outside the CDR3, the full variable domain is EAGVAQSPRYKIIEKRQSVAFWCNPISGHATLYWYQQILGQGPKLLIQFQNNGVVDDSQLPKDRFSAERLKGVDSTLKIQPAKLEDSAVYLCASSRGSGTFYEQYFGPGTRLTVT.

In this sample, this clonotype turned up a few times. V gene TRBV10-3 combines with J gene TRBJ2-3; 13 nucleotides line up with TRBD2. Trimming at V came to 2 bases and at J to 4 bases, leaving 3 bases not matched to a gene. Germline V gives CDR1 ENHRY, CDR2 SYGVKD. CDR3 length equals 16 residues. In DNA, the CDR3 is TGTGCCATCAGTGAGGGACTAGCGGGGGTTGCAGATACGCAGTATTTT. Translated: CAISEGLAGVADTQYF.